The T cell receptor beta chain described here comes from a study of T-cell reconstitution after alpha-beta-depleted transplantation in children. Study findings and constraints: Newly produced T cells mostly accounted for T-cell counts and diversity one year post-transplant.

This sample's TCRbeta library carried unique molecular identifier barcodes. TCRdb reanalysed the PCR reads using MiXCR and keeps one entry per CDR3 protein. The table includes about 200,000 distinct CDR3 sequences, roughly 6.6% detected once. This clonotype was counted once. Its matching antigen is unknown. This clone may be a read error of a much larger clone one base away. This clonotype was obtained from a boy younger than 10 with acute lymphoblastic leukemia, due to receive a stem cell transplant. The sequences come from PBMCs, collected before TCRalphabeta/CD19-depleted stem cell transplant.

CDR3 residues: CASRRQQLSNHPQHF. DNA for the CDR3: TGTGCCAGCAGACGACAGCAGCTTAGCAATCATCCCCAGCATTTT. The V and J genes are TRBV28 and TRBJ1-5; perhaps TRBD1 as D (5 bases). Per germline, CDR1 MDHEN and CDR2 SYDVKM. This CDR3 region has 15 residues.